This T cell receptor (beta chain) was profiled in a study of beta chain features in type 1 diabetes. Study results and limitations: Type 1 diabetes patients had moderately but significantly shorter TCRB CDR3s in all four CD4+ subsets.

CDR3 length equals 13 residues. Germline CDR1 reads MNHNS; CDR2 reads SASEGT. Deletions cut 3 bases from V and 1 base from J, with 3 bases between. The investigators reverse transcribed all of the isolated RNA, so they sequenced expressed TCRB transcripts. The table came from immunoSEQ multiplex PCR; TCRdb's copy has only in-frame clones and leaves some out. The sample carries 200,000 to 300,000 clones, roughly 11% recorded once. Worth noting for this clone: The target antigen is unknown.

The J gene is TRBJ2-2, the V gene TRBV6-1; D unresolved. The sequencing input was naive CD4+ T cells from blood. The receptor comes from a man in his thirties or forties with type 1 diabetes. The CDR3 loop reads CASSDGNTGELFF. The CDR3 bases are TGTGCCAGCAGTGACGGGAACACCGGGGAGCTGTTTTTT.